This entry features one TCR beta chain sequence. These data belong to a study of blood T cell repertoires in COVID-19. Study background: Sources were T cells, B-cell-depleted T cells, or PBMCs; the material itself was cDNA or gDNA.

The participants were between roughly 18 and 89 years old and came from some 25 US areas. Germline-derived CDR1 and CDR2 are SNHLY and FYNNEI. After removal of 11 bases from V and 8 bases from J, the junction contained 13 bases not matched to a gene. This CDR3 spans 14 amino acids. Original processing methods: Reference gene primer amplification yielded estimated nucleated cell counts. Some clones are missing from TCRdb's copy, which holds only in-frame ones; the method was immunoSEQ multiplex PCR. Clone size and the V and J calls come from that table; the DNA yielded D and trimming. The sample lists some 420,000 clones; roughly nine tenths were seen once.

This receptor was taken from a man aged 25 to 40 who had recovered from COVID-19. This sequence joins TRBV2 and TRBJ2-1; 9 bases fit TRBD1. Sequencing was carried out using PBMCs or T cells enriched from blood (not recorded which). In nucleotides, the CDR3 is TGTGCCGGGGAGGGGGACAGGGTCTTGGATGAGCAGTTCTTC. Its translation is CAGEGDRVLDEQFF.